The 25 T cell receptor beta chains given below trace back to one sample, sequenced in a study of cytomegalovirus exposure and HLA in healthy donors. 13 Jbeta primers and 60 Vbeta primers were used for the PCR. The table came from immunoSEQ multiplex PCR; TCRdb's copy has only in-frame clones and leaves some out. This sample has roughly 140,000 clones, with approximately 80% found just once. The sample consisted of PBMCs. The receptors were sampled from a man aged 40-55 years in good health and CMV-seropositive.

The chain carries TRBV13 and TRBJ2-1; the match to TRBD1 covers 9 bases. In germline, CDR1 is PRHDT, CDR2 FYEKMQ (reference sequence). The CDR3 is made up of 17 amino acids. After removal of 5 bases from V and 5 bases from J, the junction contained 13 bases not matched to a gene. CDR3 amino acids: CASSTRRTGAPHNEQFF. The CDR3 coding sequence is TGTGCCAGCAGCACCCGTCGGACAGGGGCTCCGCACAATGAGCAGTTCTTC.

This clone occurred once. The V gene is TRBV18, the J gene TRBJ2-7; 8 positions match TRBD1. Trimming at V came to 6 bases and at J to 3 bases, leaving 10 bases not matched to a gene. Germline CDR1 and CDR2: KGHSH and LQKENI. The CDR3 covers 15 residues. The CDR3 protein is CASSPSGTGSYEQYF. In DNA, the CDR3 is TGTGCCAGCTCCCCCTCCGGGACAGGTAGCTACGAGCAGTACTTC.

The chain employs TRBV12-5 and TRBJ1-1; D is possibly TRBD1 (6 bases). Germline V gene data show CDR1 as LGHNT and CDR2 as FRNRAP. This CDR3 is built from 11 residues. The V gene lost 7 bases and the J gene lost 7 bases, with 10 bases spanning the gap. The CDR3 DNA reads as TGTGCTAGTGTACAGGGACGTGAAGCTTTCTTT. Translated: CASVQGREAFF.

There are a few counts of this clone. J is TRBJ2-5 and V is TRBV10-1; 12 bases align to TRBD1. Germline V gene data show CDR1 as WNHNN and CDR2 as SYGVQD (reference sequence). Trimming removed 3 bases from V and 4 bases from J; junction bases left unmatched: 6. There are 16 residues in the CDR3. CDR3 sequence reads: CASSDYGTGGLETQYF. In nucleotides, the CDR3 is TGCGCCAGCAGTGACTACGGGACAGGGGGCTTAGAGACCCAGTACTTC.

The rearrangement joins TRBV30 to TRBJ2-1; a weak D match, TRBD1 (5 bases). CDR3 length: 13 amino acids. The V and J ends lost 3 bases and 7 bases respectively, with 13 bases between them. Germline CDR1 reads GTSNPN; CDR2 reads SVGIG (reference sequence). The CDR3: CAWSLSTVNEQFF. For the CDR3, the DNA is TGTGCCTGGAGCCTTTCGACAGTTAATGAGCAGTTCTTC.

The chain employs TRBV9 and TRBJ2-1, with 12 bases identical to TRBD2. The CDR3 is 16 residues long. Germline V CDR1 and CDR2: SGDLS, YYNGEE. V dropped 4 bases and J dropped 7; count of bases not matched to a gene: 9. This chain's CDR3 is CASSPASGRARNEQFF. CDR3 nucleotide sequence: TGTGCCAGCAGCCCAGCTAGCGGGAGGGCCCGTAATGAGCAGTTCTTC.

The J gene is TRBJ1-4, the V gene TRBV19; D is perhaps TRBD1 (5 bases). Trimming removed 8 bases from V and 2 bases from J, with 15 bases in between. This CDR3 spans 15 amino acids. Germline lookup yields CDR1 LNHDA and CDR2 SQIVND (reference sequence). The CDR3 nucleotides are TGTGCCAGTGCTCGACCGGGACTTACTAATGAAAAACTGTTTTTT. This codes for CASARPGLTNEKLFF.

The rearrangement joins TRBV4-1 to TRBJ1-2, with D possibly matching TRBD1 (5 bases). The V gene's germline CDR1 is MGHRA and CDR2 YSYEKL. V was pared by 5 bases and J by 6 bases, with 13 bases between. This CDR3 contains 13 residues. CDR3 sequence (DNA): TGCGCCAGCAGCGGGGGGTCGGTGGATGGCTACACCTTC. Translated: CASSGGSVDGYTF.

This chain connects TRBV7-8 to TRBJ2-1; D may be TRBD2 (6 bases). This CDR3 has 20 amino acids. Trimming took off 3 bases at V and 6 bases at J, with 30 bases between the two ends. Looked up from germline, CDR1 is SGHVS and CDR2 is FQNEAQ. CDR3 residues: CASSFSRGLKGRADFNEQFF. The CDR3 coding sequence is TGTGCCAGCAGCTTTTCTCGGGGACTCAAAGGTCGAGCCGACTTCAATGAGCAGTTCTTC.

The rearrangement links TRBV5-4 to TRBJ1-1, with D unclear. The CDR3 contains 15 residues. The germline CDR1 and CDR2 sequences are SGHNT and YYREEE (reference sequence). The V end lost 4 bases, the J end lost 1 base, and 14 bases lay between the germline ends. The CDR3 region is CASSRGEDWNTEAFF. The CDR3 region has the DNA TGTGCCAGCAGCCGTGGTGAGGATTGGAACACTGAAGCTTTCTTT.

The J gene is TRBJ2-1, the V gene TRBV2, with 10 bases matching TRBD2. V dropped 6 bases and J dropped 7; count of bases not matched to a gene: 9. The CDR3 spans 15 residues. Looked up from germline, CDR1 is SNHLY and CDR2 is FYNNEI. The CDR3 bases are TGTGCCAGCAGCCCTGCTAGCGGGAGAGATAATGAGCAGTTCTTC. It is translated as CASSPASGRDNEQFF.

The chain links TRBV6-1 to TRBJ1-2; D is perhaps TRBD1 (5 bases). Per germline, CDR1 MNHNS and CDR2 SASEGT. V was pared by 0 bases and J by 5 bases, with 10 bases between. This CDR3 has 14 amino acids. The CDR3 DNA reads as TGTGCCAGCAGTGAAGCGGGACTGGATTATGGCTACACCTTC. Protein: CASSEAGLDYGYTF.

This clone was counted once. Different DNA sequences within this sample yield the same CDR3. The chain combines TRBV5-1 with TRBJ2-7, with unresolved D. The germline gives CDR1 SGHRS, CDR2 YFSETQ. V lost 3 bases and J lost 1, with 2 bases in between. The CDR3 spans 11 residues. CDR3 coding DNA: TGCGCCAGCAGCTCGTCCTACGAGCAGTACTTC. Protein product: CASSSSYEQYF.

This clone was seen only a few times. The rearrangement uses TRBV29-1 and TRBJ2-7, with 9 bases that match TRBD1. This CDR3 has 12 amino acids. V gave up 6 bases and J gave up 7 bases; unmatched junction bases: 7. Germline V gene lookup returns CDR1 SQVTM and CDR2 ANQGSEA. CDR3 residues: CSVGTGRVEQYF. In nucleotides, the CDR3 is TGCAGCGTGGGGACAGGGCGGGTAGAGCAGTACTTC.

The rearrangement joins TRBV18 to TRBJ1-2, with a weak D call TRBD1 (5 bases). V was pared by 2 bases and J by 3 bases, with 19 bases between. The CDR3 totals 17 residues. The V gene's germline CDR1 is KGHSH and CDR2 LQKENI. CDR3 DNA sequence: TGTGCCAGCTCACCAGTCCCAGGGATTCGCCCGGACTATGGCTACACCTTC. This codes for CASSPVPGIRPDYGYTF.

A note on this clone: The DNA is left out, because the CDR3 cannot be placed on it with certainty; the CDR3 is given as TCRdb lists it. The CDR3 protein is CASSTSTRLAGGSSYNEQFF. This chain links TRBV27 with TRBJ2-1; TRBD2 is taken as the D call from the table, unchecked against the DNA. The germline V gene has CDR1 MNHEY and CDR2 SMNVEV (reference sequence). The CDR3 sequence runs 20 residues, both termini included.

The chain couples TRBV27 to TRBJ2-5; no clear D gene. The V gene's germline CDR1 is MNHEY and CDR2 SMNVEV (reference sequence). The CDR3 spans 13 residues. Deletions cut 5 bases from V and 5 bases from J, with 12 bases between. The chain's CDR3 is CASSPRPRETQYF. The CDR3, as DNA: TGTGCCAGCAGTCCTAGGCCTCGGGAGACCCAGTACTTC.

Only one count was recorded for this clone. The CDR3 DNA reads TGTGCCAGTATCCCACAGGGGGCCGGCAATCAGCCCCAGCATTTT. This codes for CASIPQGAGNQPQHF. The chain is built from TRBV19 and TRBJ1-5, with 9 bases lining up with TRBD1. CDR1 is LNHDA, CDR2 SQIVND, per germline (reference sequence). The length of the CDR3 is 15 residues. Germline trimming cut 7 bases from V and 2 bases from J; bases unmatched to any gene: 6.

This clone came up once. The chain combines TRBV6-6 with TRBJ2-5; a possible D gene is TRBD1 (5 bases). V dropped 2 bases and J dropped 5 bases, with 15 bases sitting between them. The CDR3 consists of 15 residues. CDR1 is MNHNY and CDR2 is SVGAGI in the germline V gene (reference sequence). This CDR3 reads CASSYTGHPGETQYF. The CDR3 DNA reads as TGTGCCAGCAGTTACACTGGACACCCAGGGGAGACCCAGTACTTC.

The rearrangement uses TRBV11-3 and TRBJ2-3; 7 positions match TRBD1. V shed 2 bases and J 6 bases; nucleotides not matched to a gene: 8. Per germline, CDR1 SGHNT and CDR2 YENEEA. The length of the CDR3 is 15 residues. CDR3 residues: CASSLRGQDGDTQYF. CDR3 sequence (DNA): TGTGCCAGCAGCTTAAGGGGGCAGGACGGTGATACGCAGTATTTT.

The rearrangement joins TRBV2 to TRBJ2-7, with 8 bases aligning to TRBD1. V was clipped by 6 bases and J by 6 bases; unmatched bases: 10. The CDR3 totals 14 residues. The V gene's germline CDR1 is SNHLY and CDR2 FYNNEI. The CDR3 DNA follows: TGTGCCAGCAGAATGACAGGGGTGGGGCGCGAGCAGTACTTC. Encoded protein: CASRMTGVGREQYF.

The rearrangement links TRBV7-8 to TRBJ2-2; 7 bases are a match to TRBD2. CDR1 and CDR2 (germline): SGHVS, FQNEAQ. Unmatched junction bases numbered 16, after V lost 4 bases and J lost 2 bases. CDR3 size: 19 residues. This CDR3 reads CASSSGGTITRTNTGELFF. Here the CDR3 DNA reads TGTGCCAGCAGCTCCGGGGGGACCATCACTCGAACTAACACCGGGGAGCTGTTTTTT. Using reference TRBV7-8 and TRBJ2-2 for the parts outside the CDR3, the full variable domain is GAGVSQSPRYKVAKRGQDVALRCDPISGHVSLFWYQQALGQGPEFLTYFQNEAQLDKSGLPSDRFFAERPEGSVSTLKIQRTQQEDSAVYLCASSSGGTITRTNTGELFFGEGSRLTVL.

There are a few counts of this clone. The CDR3 coding sequence is TGTGCCAGCAGCTCGTCGTGGGTAGCGGGAGACGAGCAGTACTTC. This sequence encodes CASSSSWVAGDEQYF. The V and J genes are TRBV7-9 and TRBJ2-7; 9 bases fit TRBD2. This CDR3 contains 15 residues. The trim removed 4 bases at V and 5 bases at J, leaving 9 bases unmatched. Germline loops: CDR1 SEHNR, CDR2 FQNEAQ (reference sequence). The complete variable domain, with remaining parts taken from reference TRBV7-9 and TRBJ2-7, reads DTGVSQNPRHKITKRGQNVTFRCDPISEHNRLYWYRQTLGQGPEFLTYFQNEAQLEKSRLLSDRFSAERPKGSFSTLEIQRTEQGDSAMYLCASSSSWVAGDEQYFGPGTRLTVT.

The chain combines TRBV7-2 with TRBJ2-3, with D tentatively TRBD1 (5 bases). CDR3 length equals 12 residues. V gave up 10 bases and J gave up 3 bases, with 11 bases separating them. CDR1 is SGHTA and CDR2 is FQGNSA in the germline V gene. The CDR3 coding sequence is TGTGCCACGTTACAGGTTACAGATACGCAGTATTTT. Protein: CATLQVTDTQYF.

This chain links TRBV6-1 with TRBJ1-2, with D hard to call. With 3 bases removed from V and 4 bases from J, the gap between germline ends came to 12 bases. The germline CDR1 and CDR2 sequences are MNHNS and SASEGT. This CDR3 comprises 14 residues. The CDR3 nucleotides read TGTGCCAGCAGTGATACGGGGAACGTCTATGGCTACACCTTC. As protein: CASSDTGNVYGYTF.